This record covers a single T cell receptor (beta chain). There is no known antigen for this receptor. Base-call qualities are not available, and no considerably larger clone is one nucleotide away. TCRbeta CDR3 regions were amplified from genomic DNA by means of the immunoSEQ Assay, a bias-controlled multiplex PCR. In the authors' own workflow: Nucleated cell counts per sample were estimated from amplification of reference gene primers within the assay. To quantify the absolute abundance of each unique TCRbeta CDR3 rearrangement, sequence reads were collapsed and filtered. For each sample, productive Simpson clonality was calculated by taking the square root of Simpson's diversity index across productive rearrangements. The table was pulled from immuneACCESS by TCRdb, which kept in-frame rearrangements only. Such tables lose some clones; where checked, under half of the loss comes from unresolved V genes, and the rest has no known cause. V, J and clone size reflect that table, while D and trimming were determined from the DNA. The sample table records almost 400,000 clones; more than 75% of these occur just once. The top ten clonotypes cover roughly 0.97% of the sample.

The CDR3 runs 17 residues from the cysteine to the phenylalanine. Of the read, only the CDR3 DNA is kept; its 51 bases are in frame from base 1. In the germline V gene, CDR1 corresponds to SGHVS and CDR2 to FNYEAQ. Trimming costs V 5 bases and J 0 bases, and their ends lie 17 bases apart. The data were taken from a study of blood T cell repertoires in COVID-19 (dated by TCRdb to 2018 to 2021). A note on the overall study: Collaborator samples came from the United States, Italy and Spain and covered acute and convalescent phases of COVID-19. The material from the prospective study consisted of cDNA or gDNA derived from T cells, B-cell-depleted T cells, or PBMCs. The dataset comprised deeply sampled blood TCRbeta repertoires from subjects exposed to, actively infected with, or recovered from COVID-19. The repertoires were released in a freely available public database meant as a resource for research on the immune response to SARS-CoV-2. Samples were obtained from the ongoing ImmuneRACE study (first 160 participants) and from 1,254 subjects provided by 6 global collaborators. A de-identified subject ID, COVID-19 status, age in years and sex were almost always included in the sample metadata. Where HLA class I and class II types were available, the types were taken from metadata supplied by the sample provider, not from assay-based typing. What the study reported, not specific to this receptor: The amount of clinical and demographic metadata varied by source and participant and was provided uncurated.

In the prospective study, participants were 18 to 89 years old, resided in fewer than 25 geographic areas of the United States, and were enrolled through a virtual design. To assign participants to cohorts, the prospective study relied on clinical history that participants themselves reported in a screening survey and a study questionnaire. In the prospective study, mobile phlebotomists collected whole blood, serum and a nasopharyngeal or oropharyngeal swab from each participant. Additional blood draws and questionnaires over an approximately two-month period could optionally be provided by prospective study participants. Blood samples from the prospective study were shipped frozen or at room temperature prior to DNA extraction.

The receptor's source is a woman aged 25 to 39 with acute COVID-19. The chain uses TRBV7-6 and TRBJ2-1; the D gene is perhaps TRBD2, from 6 matching bases. Input material: PBMCs or T cells enriched from blood (not recorded which). CDR3 loop: CASSPRGTVGSYNEQFF. The DNA sequence is as follows: TGTGCCAGCAGCCCTCGCGGGACGGTTGGCTCCTACAATGAGCAGTTCTTC.